The T cell receptor (beta chain) described here comes from a study of control samples from healthy donors and cancer patients. Clones were sequenced by immunoSEQ multiplex PCR, and TCRdb holds only the in-frame ones, with some missing. The data contain around 110,000 clones, around 89% of them seen just once; the ten biggest clones take up 1.1%. V lost 8 bases to trimming and J lost 0 bases, with 10 bases between them. The CDR3 runs to 14 residues. Per the germline V gene, CDR1 is LGHDT and CDR2 is YNNKEL (reference sequence). The sequence derives from a woman in her forties or fifties with colorectal cancer. Source material: PBMCs. The genes are TRBV3-1 (or the pseudogene TRBV3-2) and TRBJ2-2; D is undetermined. The CDR3 spells CASGLFANTGELFF. CDR3 DNA sequence: TGTGCCAGCGGGCTTTTCGCGAACACCGGGGAGCTGTTTTTT.